These 2 T cell receptor beta chains share one sample of origin, sequenced in a study of T cells in Graves' hyperthyroidism and ophthalmopathy. TCR beta CDR3 sequences were amplified from RNA transcripts. A set of HTBI primers served as the primers for a first-round RT-PCR of the TCR CDR3. Via MiXCR, TCRdb re-called the multiplex PCR reads, giving one row per CDR3 protein. The sample comprises 530,000 or so distinct CDR3 sequences, less than 25% of which are singletons, and roughly 12% rests with the top ten. Sequences were obtained from blood. The receptors here all came from a young woman with Graves' ophthalmopathy.

The chain is built from TRBV5-1 and TRBJ2-2; possible D gene TRBD2, 5 bases. CDR1 and CDR2 from the germline V gene are SGHRS and YFSETQ. The V end was cut by 4 bases, the J end by 7 bases, with 11 bases between. The CDR3 runs to 13 residues. Here the CDR3 reads CASSHTSYGELFF. CDR3 DNA sequence: TGCGCCAGCAGCCATACTAGTTACGGGGAGCTGTTTTTT.

This clonotype came up many times. This chain uses TRBV11-2 with TRBJ2-7; perhaps TRBD2 as D (5 bases). Germline assignment: CDR1 SGHAT and CDR2 FQNNGV. The V and J ends lost 0 bases and 3 bases respectively, with 12 bases between them. The CDR3 is made up of 15 amino acids. The CDR3 spells CASSLDRGPFYEQYF. The DNA for the CDR3 is TGTGCCAGCAGCTTAGATCGGGGTCCCTTCTACGAGCAGTACTTC.